This is a list of T cell receptor beta chains from one sample in a study of T cells in localized non-small cell lung cancer. The protocol was immunoSEQ multiplex PCR, while the TCRdb copy is restricted to in-frame clones and leaves out a portion. The data contain about 40,000 clones, roughly nine tenths of them seen just once; the ten biggest clones take up about 11%. Sequencing was performed on PBMCs, taken before any cancer treatment. Receptors were obtained from a woman aged 35 to 69 with stage II lung adenocarcinoma. Both conserved end residues are part of each CDR3. The order of the fields is clone size, D gene, V gene, J gene, CDR3 protein, CDR3 DNA. D genes are given only for firm matches. Rows may omit the clone size; those that give it use once, few, many or a size class.

>once|TRBD1|TRBV28|TRBJ1-5
CASSSLGTADQPQHF
TGTGCCAGCAGCTCCCTCGGGACAGCCGATCAGCCCCAGCATTTT
>few|TRBD1|TRBV4-1|TRBJ1-2
CASSQGGTEPYGYTF
TGCGCCAGCAGCCAAGGAGGGACAGAACCCTATGGCTACACCTTC
>-|-|TRBV7-9|TRBJ1-2
CASSLEGGSGYTF
TGTGCCAGCAGCCTCGAGGGGGGTAGCGGCTACACCTTC
>-|TRBD2|TRBV9|TRBJ2-7
CASSVGLAGGTYEQYF
TGTGCCAGCAGCGTAGGCCTAGCGGGAGGGACCTACGAGCAGTACTTC
>-|TRBD1|TRBV9|TRBJ2-3
CASSTGQGTTDTQYF
TGTGCCAGCAGCACGGGACAGGGTACCACAGATACGCAGTATTTT
>-|TRBD1|TRBV29-1|TRBJ1-4
CSVDLGQGANEKLFF
TGCAGCGTTGACCTGGGACAGGGGGCGAATGAAAAACTGTTTTTT
>-|-|TRBV15|TRBJ2-5
CATSRGSQETQYF
TGTGCCACCAGCAGAGGCAGCCAAGAGACCCAGTACTTC
>-|-|TRBV28|TRBJ1-1
CASTVTGWTEAFF
TGTGCCAGCACCGTAACAGGGTGGACTGAAGCTTTCTTT
>few|-|TRBV14|TRBJ1-2
CASSQDAAGGYTF
TGTGCCAGCAGCCAAGACGCAGCTGGGGGCTACACCTTC
>-|TRBD2|TRBV28|TRBJ2-4
CASSPGGPIAKNIQYF
TGTGCCAGCAGTCCGGGAGGGCCGATAGCCAAAAACATTCAGTACTTC
>-|-|TRBV5-1|TRBJ2-2
CARWGTGELFF
TGCGCCAGATGGGGGACCGGGGAGCTGTTTTTT
>-|TRBD1|TRBV5-1|TRBJ2-7
CASSPRTGPYEQYF
TGCGCCAGCAGCCCTCGGACAGGGCCCTACGAGCAGTACTTC
>-|TRBD1|TRBV4-1|TRBJ1-3
CASSHVGQDSGNTIYF
TGCGCCAGCAGCCACGTGGGACAGGACTCTGGAAACACCATATATTTT
>-|-|TRBV28|TRBJ2-5
CASSLLGTETQYF
TGTGCCAGCAGTTTGTTAGGTACGGAGACCCAGTACTTC
>-|-|TRBV9|TRBJ1-2
CASSTLGGAYGYTF
TGTGCCAGCAGCACACTCGGGGGGGCCTATGGCTACACCTTC
>-|-|TRBV6-1|TRBJ1-4
CASSELAGADGKLFF
TGTGCCAGCAGTGAATTAGCAGGGGCGGACGGAAAACTGTTTTTT
>-|-|TRBV5-1|TRBJ2-1
CASSRGASSPTGEQFF
TGCGCCAGCAGCCGGGGGGCCTCGTCCCCAACCGGTGAGCAGTTCTTC
>-|-|TRBV27|TRBJ2-3
CASNSWGGLGDTQYF
TGTGCCAGCAATTCGTGGGGGGGCCTCGGAGATACGCAGTATTTT
>-|TRBD1|TRBV9|TRBJ1-2
CASSARQGRGYGYTF
TGTGCCAGCAGCGCAAGACAGGGAAGGGGCTATGGCTACACCTTC
>-|TRBD1|TRBV20-1|TRBJ1-2
CSAVTGDGYTF
TGCAGTGCCGTTACAGGGGATGGCTACACCTTC
>-|TRBD1|TRBV19|TRBJ1-1
CASSWTGTNTEAFF
TGTGCCAGTAGTTGGACAGGGACGAACACTGAAGCTTTCTTT
>once|-|TRBV19|TRBJ2-3
CASGGFTQYF
TGTGCCAGCGGGGGATTTACGCAGTATTTT
>-|TRBD2|TRBV18|TRBJ2-3
CASSPLTSGRGTVQYF
TGTGCCAGCTCACCACTGACTAGCGGGAGAGGCACGGTGCAGTATTTT
>-|-|TRBV6-5|TRBJ2-5
CASTPPRGGTETQYF
TGTGCCAGCACCCCACCCCGGGGAGGCACGGAGACCCAGTACTTC
>-|-|TRBV6-5|TRBJ2-2
CASSYREYTGELFF
TGTGCCAGCAGTTACAGGGAGTACACCGGGGAGCTGTTTTTT
>-|-|TRBV29-1|TRBJ2-7
CSVGQGSYEQYF
TGCAGCGTTGGGCAGGGGTCCTACGAGCAGTACTTC
>-|TRBD1|TRBV7-7|TRBJ1-4
CASSLTGTNEKLFF
TGTGCCAGCAGCTTGACAGGGACTAATGAAAAACTGTTTTTT
>-|-|TRBV10-1|TRBJ1-1
CASSAHKNTEAFF
TGCGCCAGCAGTGCTCATAAGAACACTGAAGCTTTCTTT
>-|-|TRBV6-6|TRBJ1-1
CASTTDRRNTEAFF
TGTGCCAGCACTACCGACAGGCGCAACACTGAAGCTTTCTTT
>-|TRBD2|TRBV6-6|TRBJ2-7
CASSYRDYLYEQYF
TGTGCCAGCAGTTACCGGGACTACCTCTACGAGCAGTACTTC
>-|TRBD1|TRBV2|TRBJ1-2
CASTSGDRGPTISGYTF
TGTGCCAGCACGTCAGGCGACAGGGGGCCGACAATCAGTGGCTACACCTTC
>-|TRBD1|TRBV5-1|TRBJ1-4
CASSPQGDEKLFF
TGCGCCAGCAGCCCGCAGGGGGACGAAAAACTGTTTTTT
>-|-|TRBV7-2|TRBJ1-2
CASRPGQAYGYTF
TGTGCCAGCCGCCCCGGGCAGGCCTATGGCTACACCTTC
>few|-|TRBV28|TRBJ1-3
CASSPAGDVSGNTIYF
TGTGCCAGCAGTCCCGCAGGGGATGTGTCTGGAAACACCATATATTTT
>-|-|TRBV9|TRBJ1-4
CASSVDPGFKYGEKLFF
TGTGCCAGCAGCGTAGATCCGGGGTTCAAATATGGTGAAAAACTGTTTTTT
>-|-|TRBV7-9|TRBJ1-4
CAAGWTNEKLFF
TGTGCCGCAGGGTGGACTAATGAAAAACTGTTTTTT
>-|TRBD1|TRBV28|TRBJ2-5
CASSFDRGDETQYF
TGTGCCAGCAGTTTCGACAGGGGGGATGAGACCCAGTACTTC
>-|-|TRBV5-1|TRBJ2-3
CASSLEGRASTDTQYF
TGCGCCAGCAGCTTGGAGGGGCGGGCGAGCACAGATACGCAGTATTTT
>few|TRBD1|TRBV7-3|TRBJ2-2
CASSAGQGHRSGELFF
TGTGCCAGCAGCGCCGGACAGGGGCATCGGTCCGGGGAGCTGTTTTTT
>-|-|TRBV6-5|TRBJ2-5
CASSSTGFETQYF
TGTGCCAGCAGTTCGACGGGCTTTGAGACCCAGTACTTC
>once|TRBD2|TRBV19|TRBJ2-5
CASSMGGEHQETQYF
TGTGCCAGTAGTATGGGAGGGGAGCATCAAGAGACCCAGTACTTC
>-|-|TRBV19|TRBJ1-2
CASSDPRLGGYTF
TGTGCCAGTAGTGACCCGAGATTGGGAGGCTACACCTTC
>-|TRBD2|TRBV10-1|TRBJ2-5
CASRGTSGRCQETQYF
TGCGCCAGCAGGGGGACTAGCGGGAGATGCCAAGAGACCCAGTACTTC
>-|-|TRBV27|TRBJ2-2
CASSLGLANTGELFF
TGTGCCAGCAGTTTAGGGCTAGCGAACACCGGGGAGCTGTTTTTT
>-|TRBD1|TRBV7-9|TRBJ2-3
CASSFPGGDRGKDTQYF
TGTGCCAGCAGTTTCCCGGGTGGGGACAGGGGGAAAGATACGCAGTATTTT
>-|-|TRBV4-1|TRBJ1-2
CASTTGEAYGYTF
TGCGCCAGCACTACAGGAGAAGCCTATGGCTACACCTTC
>-|-|TRBV7-2|TRBJ1-1
CASSHGSRNTEAFF
TGTGCCAGCAGCCATGGTTCAAGGAACACTGAAGCTTTCTTT
>-|-|TRBV7-8|TRBJ2-3
CASSLTGWGDATQYF
TGTGCCAGCAGCCTGACAGGGTGGGGGGACGCTACGCAGTATTTT
>-|-|TRBV5-4|TRBJ2-1
CASRTSNEQFF
TGTGCCAGCAGAACGTCTAATGAGCAGTTCTTC
>-|-|TRBV28|TRBJ1-2
CASSLKRTNYGYTF
TGTGCCAGCAGTTTGAAGAGAACTAACTATGGCTACACCTTC
>-|-|TRBV11-2|TRBJ2-6
CASRQVTGANVLTF
TGTGCCAGCAGACAGGTAACCGGGGCCAACGTCCTGACTTTC
>-|TRBD2|TRBV2|TRBJ2-7
CASRDSGRGYEQYF
TGTGCCAGCAGAGATAGCGGGAGAGGGTACGAGCAGTACTTC
>-|TRBD2|TRBV27|TRBJ2-7
CASSWTSGRAYEQYF
TGTGCCAGCAGTTGGACTAGCGGGAGGGCCTACGAGCAGTACTTC
>-|-|TRBV4-2|TRBJ1-5
CASSQDQVSFTNQPQHF
TGTGCCAGCAGCCAAGATCAGGTCAGCTTCACCAATCAGCCCCAGCATTTT
>-|TRBD2|TRBV19|TRBJ2-7
CASSINSGTHEQYF
TGTGCCAGTAGTATAAATAGCGGGACTCACGAGCAGTACTTC